Many counts were recorded for the clone carrying this T cell receptor beta chain. The antigen is unknown. TCRdb called the 5' RACE reads again in MiXCR, with one record for every CDR3 protein. This table holds 150,000 or so distinct CDR3 sequences, roughly 3.3% found once. The data were taken from a study of identical twins. Study-wide results and limits: Low generation probability was overrepresented in out-of-frame alpha sequences shared by twins.

Sequences were obtained from memory T cells sorted from blood. The clonotype comes from a man aged 18 to 29 in good health.

CDR3 region: CASSEVSNQPQHF. CDR3 sequence (DNA): TGTGCCAGCAGTGAAGTTAGCAATCAGCCCCAGCATTTT. V usage is TRBV6-1 and J usage is TRBJ1-5; the D is unclear. Germline V gene data show CDR1 as MNHNS and CDR2 as SASEGT. The CDR3 totals 13 residues. Between the trimmed V and J ends, which lost 1 base and 0 bases, there was a span of 1 base.